Shown below are 20 T cell receptor beta chains from a single sample sequenced in a study of blood T cell repertoires in COVID-19. Some clones are missing from TCRdb's copy, which holds only in-frame ones; the method was immunoSEQ multiplex PCR. The data show around 82,000 clones, about 89% seen once. Material for sequencing was peripheral blood. The receptors shown here come from a man in his 70s with active or convalescent COVID-19.

The chain employs TRBV7-9 and TRBJ1-2; 8 bases are shared with TRBD1. V lost 5 bases, J lost 6 bases, and 5 bases stayed unmatched. The CDR3 has 13 residues. From germline, CDR1 is SEHNR and CDR2 FQNEAQ (reference sequence). CDR3 nucleotides: TGTGCCAGCAGCAAGGGACAGGCGGATGGCTACACCTTC. Its translation is CASSKGQADGYTF.

The CDR3 loop is CSLQEGFDGYTF. As DNA, the CDR3 is TGCAGCCTCCAGGAGGGGTTCGATGGCTACACCTTC. The chain employs TRBV29-1 and TRBJ1-2; D possibly corresponds to TRBD1 (5 bases). This CDR3 spans 12 amino acids. Germline CDR1 SQVTM, CDR2 ANQGSEA. V lost 8 bases, J lost 6 bases, and 16 bases lay in between.

The gene calls are TRBV2 and TRBJ1-5, with D possibly TRBD1 on 6 matching bases. Germline CDR1 and CDR2: SNHLY and FYNNEI. This CDR3 has 14 amino acids. Trimming removed 7 bases from V and 5 bases from J, with 15 bases in between. CDR3: CASNGDRTYQPQHF. The CDR3 nucleotides read TGTGCCAGCAATGGCGACAGGACCTATCAGCCCCAGCATTTT.

J is TRBJ1-3 and V is TRBV15, with D possibly matching TRBD1 (6 bases). The CDR3 is 18 amino acids. Trimming cost V 1 base and J 2 bases, with 18 bases left between them. Per the germline V gene, CDR1 is LNHNV and CDR2 is YYDKDF (reference sequence). The CDR3 DNA is TGTGCCACCAGCAGAGGGCAAGGGACAACGAGGCCTGGAAACACCATATATTTT. Translated: CATSRGQGTTRPGNTIYF.

The V call is TRBV7-3, the J call TRBJ1-2; 7 bases map to TRBD1. Unmatched junction bases numbered 7, after V lost 0 bases and J lost 6 bases. CDR1 SGHTA and CDR2 FQGTGA come from the germline V gene. The CDR3 is 15 residues long. In DNA, the CDR3 is TGTGCCAGCAGCTTAACCCCGGGACAGTCCCATGGCTACACCTTC. Residues: CASSLTPGQSHGYTF. Full variable domain (remainder filled in from reference TRBV7-3 and TRBJ1-2): GAGVSQTPSNKVTEKGKYVELRCDPISGHTALYWYRQSLGQGPEFLIYFQGTGAADDSGLPNDRFFAVRPEGSVSTLKIQRTERGDSAVYLCASSLTPGQSHGYTFGSGTRLTVV.

V and J are TRBV19 and TRBJ1-5, with D tentatively TRBD1 (6 bases). This CDR3 comprises 15 residues. Per the germline V gene, CDR1 is LNHDA and CDR2 is SQIVND (reference sequence). Trimming shortened V by 5 bases and J by 2 bases, and 13 bases separated the two germline ends. The CDR3 loop reads CASSPGTRGNQPQHF. In DNA, the CDR3 is TGTGCCAGTAGTCCCGGGACAAGAGGCAATCAGCCCCAGCATTTT.

The V and J genes are TRBV2 and TRBJ1-5, with 9 bases that match TRBD1. Germline V gene sequence: CDR1 SNHLY, CDR2 FYNNEI. This CDR3 is built from 18 residues. The trim removed 5 bases at V and 7 bases at J, leaving 18 bases unmatched. The DNA of the CDR3 is TGTGCCAGCAGTTATCACTTCGGGACAGGGAATTCGGCCCAGCCCCAGCATTTT. Amino acid sequence: CASSYHFGTGNSAQPQHF.

This clone showed up just once. The chain uses TRBV12-5 and TRBJ2-2, with D possibly matching TRBD1 (5 bases). Germline CDR1 LGHNT, CDR2 FRNRAP. This CDR3 has 15 amino acids. Trimming took off 6 bases at V and 1 base at J, with 12 bases between the two ends. The CDR3 loop reads CASGRGHLNTGELFF. Here the CDR3 DNA reads TGTGCTAGTGGCCGTGGACACTTGAACACCGGGGAGCTGTTTTTT.

The chain combines TRBV2 with TRBJ2-3; 7 bases are shared with TRBD1. V gave up 10 bases and J gave up 1 base; unmatched junction bases: 8. The germline V gene encodes CDR1 SNHLY and CDR2 FYNNEI. This CDR3 has 14 amino acids. The CDR3 loop is CATLPGTGTDTQYF. CDR3 coding DNA: TGTGCCACCCTCCCCGGGACAGGCACAGATACGCAGTATTTT.

The chain links TRBV11-2 to TRBJ2-2; a possible D gene is TRBD2 (7 bases). V lost 8 bases and J lost 6, with 19 bases in between. Germline-derived CDR1 and CDR2 are SGHAT and FQNNGV. This CDR3 spans 15 amino acids. DNA for the CDR3: TGTGCCAGCGCCCAGGGAGGGGGTTTTGCCGGGGAGCTGTTTTTT. The encoded protein is CASAQGGGFAGELFF. Combining the CDR3 with reference TRBV11-2 and TRBJ2-2 gives the whole variable domain EAGVAQSPRYKIIEKRQSVAFWCNPISGHATLYWYQQILGQGPKLLIQFQNNGVVDDSQLPKDRFSAERLKGVDSTLKIQPAKLEDSAVYLCASAQGGGFAGELFFGEGSRLTVL.

V gene TRBV5-1 combines with J gene TRBJ1-2; D remains unclear. Trimming stripped 5 bases from V and 0 bases from J, with 14 bases between. The germline CDR1 and CDR2 sequences are SGHRS and YFSETQ. The CDR3 has 15 residues. The CDR3 bases are TGCGCCAGCAGTTATGACTTAGCCGCTAACTATGGCTACACCTTC. It encodes CASSYDLAANYGYTF.

The chain combines TRBV19 with TRBJ1-1; 9 bases are shared with TRBD1. Germline trimming cut 2 bases from V and 3 bases from J; bases unmatched to any gene: 1. The CDR3 spans 14 residues. Per the germline V gene, CDR1 is LNHDA and CDR2 is SQIVND (reference sequence). Here the CDR3 reads CASSIRQGDTEAFF. The CDR3 DNA sequence: TGTGCCAGTAGTATAAGACAGGGGGACACTGAAGCTTTCTTT.

The CDR3 is CASRRSKDRGMNTEAFF. The CDR3, as DNA: TGCGCCAGCAGGCGATCTAAGGACAGGGGGATGAACACTGAAGCTTTCTTT. V gene TRBV10-2 combines with J gene TRBJ1-1; TRBD1 agrees at 10 bases. The germline V gene has CDR1 WSHSY and CDR2 SAAADI. J lost 0 bases, V lost 6 bases, and 10 bases had no gene match. This CDR3 contains 17 residues.

The CDR3, as DNA: TGCGCCAGCAGCCAAGAACCTGCCGGGACAAGCAATCAGCCCCAGCATTTT. This encodes CASSQEPAGTSNQPQHF. The chain has TRBV4-3 and TRBJ1-5; D is possibly TRBD1 (6 bases). Trimming left V 0 bases short and J 1 base short, with 13 bases between. CDR3 length equals 17 residues. The germline V gene encodes CDR1 LGHNA and CDR2 YSLEER.

This chain joins TRBV4-2 and TRBJ1-1, with 12 bases matching TRBD1. The CDR3 covers 18 residues. Trimming cost V 2 bases and J 0 bases; bases outside gene matches: 7. Germline V gives CDR1 LGHNA, CDR2 YNFKEQ. The CDR3 loop reads CASSQYGTGGFMNTEAFF. The CDR3 nucleotides are TGTGCCAGCAGCCAATATGGGACAGGGGGCTTCATGAACACTGAAGCTTTCTTT.

V gene TRBV14 combines with J gene TRBJ1-5; the D is unclear. The CDR3 loop spans 14 amino acids. Germline CDR1 and CDR2: SGHDN and FVKESK. V lost 2 bases and J 4 bases, leaving 9 bases between the germline ends. In DNA form, the CDR3 reads TGTGCCAGCAGCCAACTATCATGGAATCAGCCCCAGCATTTT. Encoded protein: CASSQLSWNQPQHF.

CDR3 in DNA: TGTGCCAGCAGCTTAGGGGGCACCGGGACACCTGAAAAACTGTTTTTT. This translates into CASSLGGTGTPEKLFF. The rearrangement joins TRBV11-2 to TRBJ1-4, with D perhaps matching TRBD1 (6 bases). The CDR3 is 16 amino acids. V was shortened by 1 base and J by 7 bases, with 16 bases between the two germline ends. Per the germline V gene, CDR1 is SGHAT and CDR2 is FQNNGV.

The chain joins TRBV18 to TRBJ2-7, with D maybe TRBD2 (7 bases). Trimming cost V 1 base and J 4 bases, with 14 bases left between them. This CDR3 region has 15 residues. CDR1 KGHSH and CDR2 LQKENI come from the germline V gene. The DNA of the CDR3 is TGTGCCAGCTCACCACGTGAAGGGGGGGCTTACGAGCAGTACTTC. This sequence encodes CASSPREGGAYEQYF.

V and J are TRBV24-1 and TRBJ1-1; 8 positions agree with TRBD1. CDR3 length: 12 amino acids. The trim removed 7 bases at V and 11 bases at J, leaving 8 bases unmatched. Germline V gene data show CDR1 as KGHDR and CDR2 as SFDVKD. The CDR3 loop reads CATRASQGAAFF. DNA of the CDR3: TGTGCCACCAGGGCTTCCCAGGGGGCGGCTTTCTTT.

This chain joins TRBV6-5 and TRBJ2-7, with D perhaps matching TRBD2 (6 bases). The CDR3 is 14 residues long. Germline V gives CDR1 MNHEY, CDR2 SVGAGI. Trimming took off 6 bases at V and 0 bases at J, with 12 bases between the two ends. The CDR3 region is CASSPRGSSYEQYF. CDR3 DNA: TGTGCCAGCAGCCCGCGGGGCAGCTCCTACGAGCAGTACTTC.